The 24 T cell receptor beta chains given below trace back to one sample, sequenced in a study of blood T cell repertoires in COVID-19 (dated by TCRdb to between 2020 and 2021). The method was the immunoSEQ multiplex PCR assay. The source is immuneACCESS, and TCRdb retained only in-frame sequences with V and J called. Part of the clones is not carried over; for the studies checked, unresolved V genes explain less than half of this, and the remainder is unexplained. This sample lists some 420,000 clones; 75% to 90% were detected once. The top ten hold around 1.1% of the sample. Sequenced: PBMCs or T cells enriched from blood (not recorded which). These receptors all come from a man between 25 and 39 years old who had recovered from COVID-19.

The chain is built from TRBV12-3 or TRBV12-4 and TRBJ2-1, with 11 bases aligning to TRBD2. J lost 8 bases, V lost 4 bases, and 1 base had no gene match. The CDR3 is 13 amino acids. Here the CDR3 reads CASSWTSGYEQFF. CDR3 DNA: TGTGCCAGCAGTTGGACTAGCGGGTATGAGCAGTTCTTC.

The table lists this clone with a few counts. The chain is built from TRBV7-8 and TRBJ1-1; 9 bases map to TRBD1. This CDR3 spans 13 amino acids. CDR1 is SGHVS, CDR2 FQNEAQ, per germline. V shed 3 bases and J 11 bases; nucleotides not matched to a gene: 7. The CDR3 DNA is TGTGCCAGCAGCTTTCGACAGGGGGGAAGCGCTTTCTTT. Encoded protein: CASSFRQGGSAFF.

The gene calls are TRBV5-1 and TRBJ2-7; TRBD2 matches 11 bases. J gave up 6 bases and V 4 bases, and 12 bases lay outside the gene matches. Germline CDR1 SGHRS, CDR2 YFSETQ. The CDR3 has 16 residues. The DNA for the CDR3 is TGCGCCAGCAGCCTGGGGGAACTAGCGGGAGTCTCCGAGCAGTACTTC. Translation gives CASSLGELAGVSEQYF. Based on the CDR3 plus reference TRBV5-1 and TRBJ2-7, the full variable domain is KAGVTQTPRYLIKTRGQQVTLSCSPISGHRSVSWYQQTPGQGLQFLFEYFSETQRNKGNFPGRFSGRQFSNSRSEMNVSTLELGDSALYLCASSLGELAGVSEQYFGPGTRLTVT.

The chain employs TRBV4-2 and TRBJ2-7, with D perhaps TRBD2 (5 bases). The CDR3 sequence is 16 residues long. CDR1 is LGHNA, CDR2 YNFKEQ, per germline. V lost 4 bases and J lost 0, with 16 bases in between. CDR3: CASSPPAAGVSYEQYF. CDR3 coding DNA: TGTGCCAGCAGCCCCCCGGCGGCGGGCGTCTCCTACGAGCAGTACTTC.

The rearrangement joins TRBV19 to TRBJ2-7; TRBD2 agrees at 13 bases. J was trimmed by 5 bases and V by 5 bases; bases with no gene match: 9. From germline, CDR1 is LNHDA and CDR2 SQIVND (reference sequence). The CDR3 has 16 residues. Written as DNA, the CDR3 is TGTGCCAGTAGTGGTCTCAGGACTAGCGGGAGCGACGAGCAGTACTTC. Its translation: CASSGLRTSGSDEQYF. The complete variable domain, with remaining parts taken from reference TRBV19 and TRBJ2-7, reads DGGITQSPKYLFRKEGQNVTLSCEQNLNHDAMYWYRQDPGQGLRLIYYSQIVNDFQKGDIAEGYSVSREKKESFPLTVTSAQKNPTAFYLCASSGLRTSGSDEQYFGPGTRLTVT.

This chain uses TRBV27 with TRBJ1-4; possible D gene TRBD1, 5 bases. Trimming shortened V by 10 bases and J by 7 bases, and 22 bases separated the two germline ends. This CDR3 spans 15 amino acids. CDR1 is MNHEY and CDR2 is SMNVEV in the germline V gene (reference sequence). CDR3 sequence reads: CATGRDSLSGEKLFF. CDR3 coding DNA: TGTGCCACTGGGCGGGACTCCCTGTCCGGTGAAAAACTGTTTTTT.

The chain combines TRBV11-2 with TRBJ2-7; TRBD2 matches at 9 bases. This CDR3 contains 15 residues. The trim removed 0 bases at V and 8 bases at J, leaving 8 bases unmatched. In germline, CDR1 is SGHAT, CDR2 FQNNGV. CDR3 residues: CASSLDRGTSTQQYF. The CDR3 DNA is TGTGCCAGCAGCTTAGATCGCGGGACTAGCACACAGCAGTACTTC.

This chain joins TRBV30 and TRBJ2-7; D not resolved. Germline assignment: CDR1 GTSNPN and CDR2 SVGIG (reference sequence). CDR3 length: 11 amino acids. V gave up 5 bases and J gave up 3 bases, with 8 bases separating them. CDR3 bases: TGTGCCTGGGGCCCCCTCTACGAGCAGTACTTC. Translated: CAWGPLYEQYF.

The chain has TRBV5-4 and TRBJ1-2, with D possibly being TRBD1 (6 bases). V was shortened by 4 bases and J by 4 bases, with 23 bases between the two germline ends. The CDR3 contains 17 residues. Germline V gene lookup returns CDR1 SGHNT and CDR2 YYREEE (reference sequence). The CDR3 spells CASSAGGQDPSLYGYTF. The CDR3 bases are TGTGCCAGCAGCGCCGGGGGGCAGGACCCGAGCCTCTATGGCTACACCTTC.

This CDR3 reads CASSELISLAGGNEQFF. The CDR3, as DNA: TGTGCCAGCAGTGAACTAATATCTCTAGCGGGAGGGAATGAGCAGTTCTTC. The chain carries TRBV25-1 and TRBJ2-1, with 12 positions matching TRBD2. Looked up from germline, CDR1 is MGHDK and CDR2 is SYGVNS. V shed 2 bases, J shed 7 bases, and the junction held 9 bases outside the gene matches. The CDR3 runs to 17 residues.

The V gene is TRBV19, the J gene TRBJ2-2; 7 bases agree with TRBD2. With 8 bases clipped from V and 3 bases from J, the junction kept 15 bases outside the gene matches. Germline CDR1 and CDR2: LNHDA and SQIVND (reference sequence). CDR3 length equals 17 residues. The CDR3 sequence: CASGSPGGEPHTGELFF. CDR3 nucleotide sequence: TGTGCCAGTGGATCACCGGGGGGAGAGCCCCACACCGGGGAGCTGTTTTTT.

The J gene is TRBJ2-1, the V gene TRBV18; possibly TRBD2 for D (6 bases). Germline CDR1 and CDR2: KGHSH and LQKENI. The V and J ends lost 3 bases and 2 bases respectively, with 11 bases between them. The CDR3 is made up of 15 amino acids. The CDR3: CASSPGTDTYNEQFF. DNA for the CDR3: TGTGCCAGCTCACCCGGGACTGATACCTACAATGAGCAGTTCTTC. The variable domain in full, with the rest retrieved from reference TRBV18 and TRBJ2-1, is NAGVMQNPRHLVRRRGQEARLRCSPMKGHSHVYWYRQLPEEGLKFMVYLQKENIIDESGMPKERFSAEFPKEGPSILRIQQVVRGDSAAYFCASSPGTDTYNEQFFGPGTRLTVL.

The chain joins TRBV29-1 to TRBJ2-5; 10 bases are a match to TRBD2. Germline CDR1 is SQVTM and CDR2 is ANQGSEA. V lost 6 bases to trimming and J lost 4 bases; unmatched junction nucleotides: 11. The CDR3 sequence is 15 residues long. In DNA form, the CDR3 reads TGCAGCGTCCTTAAAAGCGGGAGGGAAGGAGAGACCCAGTACTTC. Its protein is CSVLKSGREGETQYF. The full variable domain, completed using reference TRBV29-1 and TRBJ2-5, is SAVISQKPSRDICQRGTSLTIQCQVDSQVTMMFWYRQQPGQSLTLIATANQGSEATYESGFVIDKFPISRPNLTFSTLTVSNMSPEDSSIYLCSVLKSGREGETQYFGPGTRLLVL.

The chain has TRBV5-8 and TRBJ1-1, with TRBD1 matching over 9 bases. Trimming removed 4 bases from V and 6 bases from J; junction bases left unmatched: 4. The CDR3 covers 13 residues. The germline gives CDR1 SGHTS, CDR2 YDEGEE. CDR3 region: CASSVQGAPEAFF. The CDR3 DNA sequence: TGTGCCAGCAGCGTACAGGGGGCCCCTGAAGCTTTCTTT. The full variable domain, its missing parts supplied by reference TRBV5-8 and TRBJ1-1, is EAGVTQSPTHLIKTRGQQATLRCSPISGHTSVYWYQQALGLGLQFLLWYDEGEERNRGNFPPRFSGRQFPNYSSELNVNALELEDSALYLCASSVQGAPEAFFGQGTRLTVV.

This rearrangement joins TRBV27 to TRBJ2-3; D is possibly TRBD1 (6 bases). The CDR3 has 13 residues. CDR1 is MNHEY and CDR2 is SMNVEV in the germline V gene (reference sequence). V lost 5 bases and J lost 5, with 11 bases in between. CDR3 protein: CASSLGTLDTQYF. The CDR3 DNA follows: TGTGCCAGCAGTCTTGGGACATTAGATACGCAGTATTTT.

This chain joins TRBV2 and TRBJ1-1, with D perhaps matching TRBD1 (5 bases). The ends were cut back, 5 bases at V and 4 bases at J, with 11 bases in the middle. Germline-derived CDR1 and CDR2 are SNHLY and FYNNEI. This CDR3 is 13 amino acids long. The CDR3 spells CASSRGYGTEAFF. The DNA for the CDR3 is TGTGCCAGCAGTAGGGGTTACGGCACTGAAGCTTTCTTT.

Of note for this clone: Distinct nucleotide sequences in the sample also encode this CDR3. The V call is TRBV30, the J call TRBJ2-3; D might be TRBD1 (6 bases). Germline values: CDR1 GTSNPN, CDR2 SVGIG (reference sequence). The CDR3 is made up of 13 amino acids. The ends were cut back, 3 bases at V and 3 bases at J, with 10 bases in the middle. The CDR3 coding sequence is TGTGCCTGGAGCAGGGGATCAACAGATACGCAGTATTTT. It yields the protein CAWSRGSTDTQYF.

V usage is TRBV24-1 and J usage is TRBJ2-5; D possibly corresponds to TRBD2 (6 bases). The CDR3 length is 12 residues. Germline V gene data show CDR1 as KGHDR and CDR2 as SFDVKD. The germline V and J ends were trimmed by 5 bases and 4 bases, with 7 bases remaining between them. CDR3 nucleotides: TGTGCCACCAGTGGCGGGGCAGAGACCCAGTACTTC. It yields the protein CATSGGAETQYF.

The CDR3 protein is CASSRGSLYEQYF. The CDR3 bases are TGTGCCAGCTCAAGGGGGAGTCTCTACGAGCAGTACTTC. The rearrangement links TRBV27 to TRBJ2-7; maybe TRBD1 (6 bases). Per the germline V gene, CDR1 is MNHEY and CDR2 is SMNVEV (reference sequence). CDR3 length equals 13 residues. Trimming shortened V by 8 bases and J by 3 bases, and 14 bases separated the two germline ends.

Only a few counts were recorded for this clone. V gene TRBV5-1 combines with J gene TRBJ1-2, with unresolved D. The CDR3 length is 12 residues. The V end was cut by 4 bases, the J end by 4 bases, with 8 bases between. CDR1 is SGHRS, CDR2 YFSETQ, per germline. CDR3 sequence reads: CASSPGIYGYTF. In nucleotides, the CDR3 is TGCGCCAGCAGCCCCGGGATCTATGGCTACACCTTC.

This chain uses TRBV7-9 with TRBJ1-2; weak D call: TRBD1 (6 bases). Germline assignment: CDR1 SEHNR and CDR2 FQNEAQ (reference sequence). V shed 5 bases and J shed 2 bases, with 12 bases lying between them. The length of the CDR3 is 14 residues. CDR3 sequence: CASSLSQGNYGYTF. CDR3 nucleotide sequence: TGTGCCAGCAGCCTATCGCAGGGGAACTATGGCTACACCTTC.

This clone was seen a single time. The chain employs TRBV30 and TRBJ2-2, with D maybe TRBD2 (5 bases). The germline V gene encodes CDR1 GTSNPN and CDR2 SVGIG (reference sequence). CDR3 length: 13 amino acids. V was shortened by 0 bases and J by 6 bases, with 8 bases between the two germline ends. The CDR3 sequence is CAWSVVGAGELFF. CDR3 bases: TGTGCCTGGAGTGTAGTCGGGGCCGGGGAGCTGTTTTTT.

The chain uses TRBV5-1 and TRBJ1-5, with TRBD1 identical over 10 bases. Germline V lookup: CDR1 SGHRS, CDR2 YFSETQ. The CDR3 loop spans 14 amino acids. The trim removed 4 bases at V and 7 bases at J, leaving 5 bases unmatched. CDR3 coding DNA: TGCGCCAGCAGCCCCGGACAGGGGGGGCAGCCCCAGCATTTT. Amino acids: CASSPGQGGQPQHF.

CDR3 in DNA: TGTGCCAGCAGCTTGGCACTAGCGGGAGGGCCTCGGAATGAGCAGTTCTTC. Translation gives CASSLALAGGPRNEQFF. This rearrangement joins TRBV5-8 to TRBJ2-1; TRBD2 aligns across 13 bases. Germline values: CDR1 SGHTS, CDR2 YDEGEE. The length of the CDR3 is 17 residues. After removal of 0 bases from V and 7 bases from J, the junction contained 7 bases not matched to a gene.